This T cell receptor beta chain was identified during a study of neurological immune-mediated disorders. Points from the study as a whole: Phylogenetic grouping placed 18 of 34 multiple sclerosis patients' repertoires in one related-CDR3 cluster, a possible signature.

This clonotype came up many times. Its antigen is not known. The cDNA was generated through 5'RACE incorporating 10-nucleotide random UMIs. A single record per CDR3 protein comes from TCRdb applying MiXCR to the 5' RACE reads. This sample has 95,000 to 150,000 distinct CDR3 sequences, with roughly 3.2% found just once. The TCR was taken from a woman aged 30 to 39 with multiple sclerosis. Sequencing was carried out using PBMCs.

CDR3 DNA sequence: TGCGCCAGCAGCTTGTATTCGGGGTCCGGGGAGCTGTTTTTT. This translates into CASSLYSGSGELFF. This chain links TRBV5-1 with TRBJ2-2; D might be TRBD2 (5 bases). This CDR3 spans 14 amino acids. Germline V gives CDR1 SGHRS, CDR2 YFSETQ. Between the trimmed V and J ends, which lost 1 base and 6 bases, there was a span of 10 bases.